This record looks at one T cell receptor (beta chain) sequence and its context. A much bigger clone sits one base away, suggesting this may be a read error. Via MiXCR, TCRdb re-called the PCR reads, giving one row per CDR3 protein. The sample carries 350,000 or so distinct CDR3 sequences, about 20% recorded once. This sample is drawn from a study of molecular identifiers for immune sequencing clone quantification. V lost 0 bases, J lost 3 bases, and 10 bases lay in between. Germline loops: CDR1 KGHDR, CDR2 SFDVKD. The CDR3 totals 16 residues. Sequences were obtained from naive CD8+ T cells from blood, with Jurkat cell RNA spiked in. Subset reported: FACS-sorted CD8+CD4-CCR7+CD45RA+ naive T cells. The chain couples TRBV24-1 to TRBJ2-2; D not certain. The TCR sequence derives from a human donor in good health. Some libraries in this study had Jurkat cell RNA spiked in. CDR3 sequence (DNA): TGTGCCACCAGTGATTTGAGGAGATTGGACACCGGGGAGCTGTTTTTT. Translation gives CATSDLRRLDTGELFF.